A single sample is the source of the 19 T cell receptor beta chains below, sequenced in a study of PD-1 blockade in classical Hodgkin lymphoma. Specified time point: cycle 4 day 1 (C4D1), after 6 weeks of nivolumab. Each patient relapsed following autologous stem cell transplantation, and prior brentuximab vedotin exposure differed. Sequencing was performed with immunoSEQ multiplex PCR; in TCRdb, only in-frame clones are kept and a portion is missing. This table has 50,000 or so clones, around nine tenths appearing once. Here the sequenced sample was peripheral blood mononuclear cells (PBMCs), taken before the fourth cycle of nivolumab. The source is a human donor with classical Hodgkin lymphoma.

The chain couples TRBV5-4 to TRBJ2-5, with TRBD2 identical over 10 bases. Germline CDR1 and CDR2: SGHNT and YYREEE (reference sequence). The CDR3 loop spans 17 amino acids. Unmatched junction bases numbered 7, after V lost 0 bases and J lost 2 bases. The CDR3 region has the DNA TGTGCCAGCAGCTTGGCCAGGGGTAGCGGGGGGCAAGAGACCCAGTACTTC. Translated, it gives CASSLARGSGGQETQYF.

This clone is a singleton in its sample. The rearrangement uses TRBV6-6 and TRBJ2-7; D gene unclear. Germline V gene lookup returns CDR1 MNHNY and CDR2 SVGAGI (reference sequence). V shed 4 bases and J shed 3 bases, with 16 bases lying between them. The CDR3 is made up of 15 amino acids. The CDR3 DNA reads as TGTGCCAGCAGTTCCCCCGTTCTAGAACACTACGAGCAGTACTTC. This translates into CASSSPVLEHYEQYF.

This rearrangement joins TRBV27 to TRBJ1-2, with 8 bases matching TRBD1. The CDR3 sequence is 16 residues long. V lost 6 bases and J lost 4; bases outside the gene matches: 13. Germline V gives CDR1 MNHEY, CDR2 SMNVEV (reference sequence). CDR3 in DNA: TGTGCCAGCAGCAAAACCCGGGACAGGAGACTCTATGGCTACACCTTC. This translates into CASSKTRDRRLYGYTF.

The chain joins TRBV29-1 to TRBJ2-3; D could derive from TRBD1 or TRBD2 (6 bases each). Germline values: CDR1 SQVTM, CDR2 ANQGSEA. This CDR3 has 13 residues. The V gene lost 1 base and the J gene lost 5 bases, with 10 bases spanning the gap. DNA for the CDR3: TGCAGCGTTGAAGGGACAGCGGGAGATACGCAGTATTTT. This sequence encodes CSVEGTAGDTQYF.

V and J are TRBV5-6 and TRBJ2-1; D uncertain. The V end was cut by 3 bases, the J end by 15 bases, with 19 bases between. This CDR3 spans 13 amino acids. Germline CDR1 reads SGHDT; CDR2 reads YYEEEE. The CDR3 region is CASSSQWAGSTFF. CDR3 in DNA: TGTGCCAGCAGCTCTCAATGGGCTGGGTCGACGTTCTTC.

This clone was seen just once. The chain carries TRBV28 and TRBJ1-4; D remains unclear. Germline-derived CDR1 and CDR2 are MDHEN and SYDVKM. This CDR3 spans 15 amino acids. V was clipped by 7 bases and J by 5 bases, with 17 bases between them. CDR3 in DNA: TGTGCCAGCATTCCATCTGGACGGAGGAATGAAAAACTGTTTTTT. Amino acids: CASIPSGRRNEKLFF. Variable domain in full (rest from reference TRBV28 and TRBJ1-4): DVKVTQSSRYLVKRTGEKVFLECVQDMDHENMFWYRQDPGLGLRLIYFSYDVKMKEKGDIPEGYSVSREKKERFSLILESASTNQTSMYLCASIPSGRRNEKLFFGSGTQLSVL.

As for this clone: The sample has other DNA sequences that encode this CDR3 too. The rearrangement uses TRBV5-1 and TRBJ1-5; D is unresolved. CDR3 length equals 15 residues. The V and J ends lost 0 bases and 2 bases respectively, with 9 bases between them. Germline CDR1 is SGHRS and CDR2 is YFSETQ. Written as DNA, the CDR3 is TGCGCCAGCAGCTTGGGAGTGGGAGGCAATCAGCCCCAGCATTTT. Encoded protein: CASSLGVGGNQPQHF.

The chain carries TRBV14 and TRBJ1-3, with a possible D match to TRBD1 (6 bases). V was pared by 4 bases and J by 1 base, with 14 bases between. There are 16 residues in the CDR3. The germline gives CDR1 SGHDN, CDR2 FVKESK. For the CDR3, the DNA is TGTGCCAGCAGCCCGGGGACACCTTTTTCTGGAAACACCATATATTTT. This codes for CASSPGTPFSGNTIYF.

CDR3 residues: CASSLSELYGYTF. The CDR3 region has the DNA TGTGCCAGCAGTTTGAGTGAGCTCTATGGCTACACCTTC. The chain is built from TRBV28 and TRBJ1-2; unclear D gene. V dropped 3 bases and J dropped 4 bases, with 9 bases sitting between them. There are 13 residues in the CDR3. Germline-derived CDR1 and CDR2 are MDHEN and SYDVKM.

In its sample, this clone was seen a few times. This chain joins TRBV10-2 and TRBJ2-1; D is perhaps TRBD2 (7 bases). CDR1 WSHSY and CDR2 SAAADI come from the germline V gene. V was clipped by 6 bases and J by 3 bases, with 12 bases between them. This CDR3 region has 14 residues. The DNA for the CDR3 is TGCGCCAGCAGCCCGGGGGGCCGCTACAATGAGCAGTTCTTC. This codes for CASSPGGRYNEQFF.

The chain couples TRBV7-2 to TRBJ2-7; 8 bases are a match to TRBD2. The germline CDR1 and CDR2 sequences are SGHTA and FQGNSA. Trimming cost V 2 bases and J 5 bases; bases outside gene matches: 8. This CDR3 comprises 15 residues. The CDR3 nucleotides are TGTGCCAGCAGCTTAACGGGCGGGAGGCTGGACGAGCAGTACTTC. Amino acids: CASSLTGGRLDEQYF.

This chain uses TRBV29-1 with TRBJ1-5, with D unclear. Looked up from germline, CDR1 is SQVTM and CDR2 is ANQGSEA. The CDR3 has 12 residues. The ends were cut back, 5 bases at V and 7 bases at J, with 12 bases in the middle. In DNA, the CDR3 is TGCAGCGTTCGGGATTCGGGGCAGCCCCAGCATTTT. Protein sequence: CSVRDSGQPQHF.

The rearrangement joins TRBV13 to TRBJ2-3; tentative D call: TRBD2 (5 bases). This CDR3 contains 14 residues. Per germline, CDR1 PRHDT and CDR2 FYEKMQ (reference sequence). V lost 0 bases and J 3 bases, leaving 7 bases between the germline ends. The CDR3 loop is CASSLGGGTDTQYF. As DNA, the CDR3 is TGTGCCAGCAGCTTAGGAGGAGGAACAGATACGCAGTATTTT.

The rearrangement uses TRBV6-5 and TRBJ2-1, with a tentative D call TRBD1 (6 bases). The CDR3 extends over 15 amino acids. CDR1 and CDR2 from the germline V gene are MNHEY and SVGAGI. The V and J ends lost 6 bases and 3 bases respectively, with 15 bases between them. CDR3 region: CASRFRGPGYNEQFF. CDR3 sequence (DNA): TGTGCCAGCAGATTCAGGGGCCCTGGCTACAATGAGCAGTTCTTC.

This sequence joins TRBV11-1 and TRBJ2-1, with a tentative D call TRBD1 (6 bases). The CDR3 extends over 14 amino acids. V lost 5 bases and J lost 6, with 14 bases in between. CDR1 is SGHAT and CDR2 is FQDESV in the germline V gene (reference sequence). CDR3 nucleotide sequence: TGTGCCAGCAGCCTTATTACAGGGTCCAATGAGCAGTTCTTC. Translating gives CASSLITGSNEQFF.

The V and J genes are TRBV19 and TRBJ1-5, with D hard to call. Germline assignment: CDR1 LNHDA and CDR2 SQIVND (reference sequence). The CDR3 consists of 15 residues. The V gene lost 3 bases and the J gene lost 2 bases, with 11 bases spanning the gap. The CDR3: CASSIGRGRNQPQHF. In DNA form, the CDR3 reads TGTGCCAGTAGTATCGGGAGAGGCCGCAATCAGCCCCAGCATTTT.

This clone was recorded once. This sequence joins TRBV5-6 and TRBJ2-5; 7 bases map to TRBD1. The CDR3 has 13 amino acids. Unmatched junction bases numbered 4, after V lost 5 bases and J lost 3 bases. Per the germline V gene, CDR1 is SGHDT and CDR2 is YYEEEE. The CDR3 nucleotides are TGTGCCAGCAGGACAGGGCTCGAAGAGACCCAGTACTTC. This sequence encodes CASRTGLEETQYF.

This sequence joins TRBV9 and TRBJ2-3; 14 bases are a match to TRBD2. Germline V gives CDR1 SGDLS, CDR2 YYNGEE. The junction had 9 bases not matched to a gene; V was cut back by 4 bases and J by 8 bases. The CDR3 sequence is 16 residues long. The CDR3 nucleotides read TGTGCCAGCAGCCCGGGGACTAGCGGGGGAGTGGGTACGCAGTATTTT. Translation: CASSPGTSGGVGTQYF.

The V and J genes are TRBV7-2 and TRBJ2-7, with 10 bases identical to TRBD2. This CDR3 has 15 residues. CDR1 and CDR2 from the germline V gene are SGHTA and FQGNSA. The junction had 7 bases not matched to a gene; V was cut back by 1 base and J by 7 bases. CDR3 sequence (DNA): TGTGCCAGCAGCTTAGGGCCTAGCGGGAGTCATGAGCAGTACTTC. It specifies CASSLGPSGSHEQYF.